This TCR beta chain was captured by sequencing in a study of T cell responses to AZD1222 COVID-19 vaccine. Whole-study results and caveats: The span of vaccine-associated CD4 TCRs extended across spike, with dominance at 160-218 and 743-854. Repertoires were obtained only post-peak T cell response.

The CDR3 is 15 amino acids. V was clipped by 8 bases and J by 9 bases, with 20 bases between them. CDR1 MNHEY and CDR2 SVGAGI come from the germline V gene. Profiling relied on immunoSEQ multiplex PCR, and the TCRdb table lists in-frame clones only, not all of them. The sample carries 250,000 to 300,000 clones, about 94% recorded once. Pooled in the analysis were second doses at about 4 or about 12 weeks. Concerning this clone: The antigen remains unidentified.

The sequence was collected from an adult who received the AZD1222 COVID-19 vaccine. V usage is TRBV6-5 and J usage is TRBJ1-6; D perhaps matches TRBD1 (5 bases). Here the sequenced sample was peripheral blood, taken 28 days after the second AZD1222 dose. CDR3 DNA sequence: TGTGCCAGCCGGGCACCCCAGGGATGGAGTTCACCCCTCCACTTT. It yields the protein CASRAPQGWSSPLHF.